What follows are 30 T cell receptor beta chains derived from one specimen sequenced in a study of cytomegalovirus exposure and HLA in healthy donors. 13 Jbeta primers and 60 Vbeta primers were used for the PCR. Sequencing was performed with immunoSEQ multiplex PCR; in TCRdb, only in-frame clones are kept and a portion is missing. The sample yields around 95,000 clones, approximately 82% seen once. Sequenced: PBMCs. The receptors were sampled from a female donor in good health and CMV-seropositive.

The chain uses TRBV6-6 and TRBJ2-1; the D gene is possibly TRBD1 (6 bases). Germline V lookup: CDR1 MNHNY, CDR2 SVGAGI (reference sequence). Trimming took 1 base from V and 5 from J, leaving 9 bases between them. This CDR3 comprises 14 residues. Here the CDR3 reads CASSYYRADNEQFF. CDR3 DNA: TGTGCCAGCAGTTACTACAGGGCTGACAATGAGCAGTTCTTC.

J is TRBJ1-5 and V is TRBV19; a weak D match, TRBD1 (6 bases). Germline assignment: CDR1 LNHDA and CDR2 SQIVND (reference sequence). The CDR3 is made up of 15 amino acids. V was cut by 7 bases and J by 4 bases, with 17 bases left in between. CDR3 sequence: CASTRDTSFNQPQHF. The CDR3, as DNA: TGTGCCAGTACTCGGGACACCTCTTTTAATCAGCCCCAGCATTTT.

This rearrangement joins TRBV7-9 to TRBJ1-1, with 8 bases lining up with TRBD1. The V gene end was trimmed by 5 bases and the J gene end by 8 bases; junction bases not matched to a gene: 10. From germline, CDR1 is SEHNR and CDR2 FQNEAQ (reference sequence). The CDR3 runs 14 residues. CDR3 residues: CASSPWTGRAEAFF. The CDR3 DNA reads as TGTGCCAGCAGCCCGTGGACAGGGAGAGCGGAAGCTTTCTTT.

The rearrangement links TRBV15 to TRBJ2-1, with D tentatively TRBD1 (6 bases). Trimming took off 6 bases at V and 10 bases at J, with 10 bases between the two ends. Germline CDR1 reads LNHNV; CDR2 reads YYDKDF (reference sequence). The CDR3 is made up of 11 amino acids. The chain's CDR3 is CATSSGAEQFF. CDR3 nucleotide sequence: TGTGCCACCAGTTCAGGGGCCGAGCAGTTCTTC.

In this sample, this clone turned up a few times. The chain uses TRBV9 and TRBJ2-6, with TRBD1 as a possible D gene (5 bases). With 0 bases removed from V and 2 bases from J, the gap between germline ends came to 6 bases. This CDR3 has 15 residues. Germline CDR1 reads SGDLS; CDR2 reads YYNGEE. The CDR3 nucleotides read TGTGCCAGCAGCGTAGAAGGGGCTGGGGCCAACGTCCTGACTTTC. This codes for CASSVEGAGANVLTF.

The CDR3 DNA reads TGTGCCAGCAGCGGATCCGGACAGGGAGGGAATGGCTACACCTTC. Amino acids: CASSGSGQGGNGYTF. The genes are TRBV5-4 and TRBJ1-2; 8 bases line up with TRBD1. V shed 4 bases, J shed 6 bases, and the junction held 11 bases outside the gene matches. The germline CDR1 and CDR2 sequences are SGHNT and YYREEE (reference sequence). CDR3 length: 15 amino acids.

This chain joins TRBV7-6 and TRBJ2-5, with D possibly TRBD2 on 6 matching bases. Germline lookup yields CDR1 SGHVS and CDR2 FNYEAQ. V lost 1 base, J lost 5 bases, and 14 bases lay in between. CDR3 length equals 15 residues. Here the CDR3 DNA reads TGTGCCAGCAGCTTAGTCGGGAGCTCCGGTGAGACCCAGTACTTC. This sequence encodes CASSLVGSSGETQYF.

V usage is TRBV9 and J usage is TRBJ2-2; the match to TRBD1 covers 9 bases. CDR1 is SGDLS and CDR2 is YYNGEE in the germline V gene. Losses at the gene ends were 3 bases for V and 4 bases for J; bases not matched to a gene: 4. CDR3 length equals 15 residues. CDR3 amino acids: CASSGYRGPTGELFF. CDR3 coding DNA: TGTGCCAGCAGCGGATACAGGGGGCCCACCGGGGAGCTGTTTTTT.

V is TRBV30 and J is TRBJ1-5; 12 nucleotides agree with TRBD1. The germline gives CDR1 GTSNPN, CDR2 SVGIG (reference sequence). The junction had 12 bases not matched to a gene; V was cut back by 4 bases and J by 5 bases. The CDR3 length is 17 residues. Written as DNA, the CDR3 is TGTGCCTGGACAATCTCTGGGGGGACAGGGGGCGATCAGCCCCAGCATTTT. Translation: CAWTISGGTGGDQPQHF.

Regarding this clone: In the same sample, other DNA sequences code for this CDR3. The gene calls are TRBV7-9 and TRBJ2-7, with 8 positions matching TRBD1. Germline V gene data show CDR1 as SEHNR and CDR2 as FQNEAQ (reference sequence). Germline trimming cut 1 base from V and 4 bases from J; bases unmatched to any gene: 3. The CDR3 totals 14 residues. The CDR3 spells CASSLGGQGYEQYF. CDR3 in DNA: TGTGCCAGCAGCTTAGGTGGACAGGGATACGAGCAGTACTTC.

This chain joins TRBV5-6 and TRBJ2-5; D is perhaps TRBD1 (8 bases). Trimming removed 2 bases at V and 4 bases at J, with 15 bases between. Germline assignment: CDR1 SGHDT and CDR2 YYEEEE. The CDR3 loop spans 15 amino acids. The CDR3 DNA reads TGTGCCAGCAGCTTTGGACAGGGAGGGCCAGAGACCCAGTACTTC. Encoded protein: CASSFGQGGPETQYF.

V and J are TRBV19 and TRBJ2-7; 9 bases line up with TRBD2. The V gene's germline CDR1 is LNHDA and CDR2 SQIVND (reference sequence). This CDR3 is 16 amino acids long. Germline trimming cut 5 bases from V and 2 bases from J; bases unmatched to any gene: 10. CDR3 residues: CASSLGSGRIPYEQYF. The CDR3 nucleotides read TGTGCCAGTAGTCTGGGTAGCGGGAGAATTCCCTACGAGCAGTACTTC.

This sequence joins TRBV29-1 and TRBJ1-5; D remains unclear. V was pared by 0 bases and J by 6 bases, with 9 bases between. The CDR3 contains 13 residues. Looked up from germline, CDR1 is SQVTM and CDR2 is ANQGSEA. CDR3: CSVEDLPGQPQHF. The CDR3 DNA reads TGCAGCGTTGAAGATCTCCCGGGTCAGCCCCAGCATTTT.

Notes on this clone: This sample also contains other DNA sequences that code for the same CDR3. This sequence joins TRBV5-1 and TRBJ1-4; no clear D gene. CDR1 and CDR2 from the germline V gene are SGHRS and YFSETQ. The ends were cut back, 0 bases at V and 5 bases at J, with 8 bases in the middle. The CDR3 extends over 14 amino acids. The CDR3 reads CASSLGTGNEKLFF. The CDR3 DNA is TGCGCCAGCAGCTTGGGAACCGGGAATGAAAAACTGTTTTTT.

The chain couples TRBV27 to TRBJ2-3, with 10 bases that match TRBD2. The V gene's germline CDR1 is MNHEY and CDR2 SMNVEV (reference sequence). V shed 5 bases and J 6 bases; nucleotides not matched to a gene: 5. The CDR3 length is 14 residues. CDR3 loop: CASSRTSGSDTQYF. The CDR3 bases are TGTGCCAGCAGTCGGACTAGCGGAAGCGATACGCAGTATTTT.

The count of this clone is one. This chain joins TRBV10-2 and TRBJ1-6; D is perhaps TRBD1 (5 bases). The CDR3 has 15 residues. Germline-derived CDR1 and CDR2 are WSHSY and SAAADI. Trimming left V 6 bases short and J 10 bases short, with 19 bases between. CDR3 protein: CASRGGQGSGSPLHF. In DNA form, the CDR3 reads TGCGCCAGCAGGGGGGGTCAGGGATCAGGGTCACCCCTCCACTTT.

V usage is TRBV6-5 and J usage is TRBJ2-3; a possible D gene is TRBD2 (5 bases). The CDR3 extends over 14 amino acids. Germline V lookup: CDR1 MNHEY, CDR2 SVGAGI. With 7 bases removed from V and 1 base from J, the gap between germline ends came to 12 bases. Here the CDR3 DNA reads TGTGCCAGCACCCTCATCGGGGGCACAGATACGCAGTATTTT. Its protein product is CASTLIGGTDTQYF.

The V gene is TRBV29-1, the J gene TRBJ1-1; D uncertain. Germline-derived CDR1 and CDR2 are SQVTM and ANQGSEA. Trimming took off 4 bases at V and 4 bases at J, with 7 bases between the two ends. The CDR3 totals 11 residues. CDR3 sequence reads: CSVGRSTEAFF. CDR3 nucleotide sequence: TGCAGCGTTGGTAGAAGCACTGAAGCTTTCTTT. Combining the CDR3 with reference TRBV29-1 and TRBJ1-1 gives the whole variable domain SAVISQKPSRDICQRGTSLTIQCQVDSQVTMMFWYRQQPGQSLTLIATANQGSEATYESGFVIDKFPISRPNLTFSTLTVSNMSPEDSSIYLCSVGRSTEAFFGQGTRLTVV.

This rearrangement joins TRBV13 to TRBJ2-7; weak D call: TRBD2 (5 bases). CDR1 and CDR2 (germline): PRHDT, FYEKMQ (reference sequence). V lost 4 bases, J lost 3 bases, and 16 bases lay in between. CDR3 length: 15 amino acids. The CDR3 reads CASSSPLANRYEQYF. CDR3 in DNA: TGTGCCAGCAGCTCCCCGTTAGCGAATCGCTACGAGCAGTACTTC.

V usage is TRBV5-1 and J usage is TRBJ2-1; 7 bases are shared with TRBD2. The CDR3 has 17 amino acids. Trimming took 0 bases from V and 5 from J; bases not matched to a gene: 11. The V gene's germline CDR1 is SGHRS and CDR2 YFSETQ. The CDR3 spells CASSLALGAGLHNEQFF. DNA of the CDR3: TGCGCCAGCAGCTTGGCCCTGGGAGCGGGATTACACAATGAGCAGTTCTTC.

V gene TRBV29-1 combines with J gene TRBJ2-2; D gene unclear. The germline V gene encodes CDR1 SQVTM and CDR2 ANQGSEA. V lost 7 bases and J 5 bases, leaving 14 bases between the germline ends. CDR3 length equals 13 residues. In DNA form, the CDR3 reads TGCAGCGCCCTACCTAGTCGGACCGGGGAGCTGTTTTTT. Its translation: CSALPSRTGELFF.

The V gene is TRBV10-1, the J gene TRBJ2-7, with TRBD1 matching 8 bases. The length of the CDR3 is 15 residues. Germline V gene data show CDR1 as WNHNN and CDR2 as SYGVQD (reference sequence). V dropped 6 bases and J dropped 3; count of bases not matched to a gene: 10. CDR3 region: CASSGGQEGIYEQYF. CDR3 bases: TGCGCCAGCAGCGGGGGACAGGAGGGGATCTACGAGCAGTACTTC.

The rearrangement links TRBV19 to TRBJ1-5; D gene uncertain. This CDR3 has 12 amino acids. The V gene's germline CDR1 is LNHDA and CDR2 SQIVND (reference sequence). Deletions cut 5 bases from V and 6 bases from J, with 8 bases between. CDR3 residues: CASSFGSQPQHF. Written as DNA, the CDR3 is TGTGCCAGTAGTTTCGGGTCTCAGCCCCAGCATTTT.

V gene TRBV9 combines with J gene TRBJ1-1, with D maybe TRBD1 (5 bases). Between the trimmed V and J ends, which lost 3 bases and 6 bases, there was a span of 18 bases. CDR3 length: 15 residues. Germline V gene lookup returns CDR1 SGDLS and CDR2 YYNGEE. The CDR3 region is CASSGGDSPGPEAFF. CDR3 in DNA: TGTGCCAGCAGCGGGGGGGACTCCCCGGGGCCTGAAGCTTTCTTT.

J is TRBJ2-3 and V is TRBV9; weak D call: TRBD2 (6 bases). V lost 4 bases to trimming and J lost 6 bases, with 18 bases between them. The length of the CDR3 is 15 residues. Germline assignment: CDR1 SGDLS and CDR2 YYNGEE. CDR3 sequence (DNA): TGTGCCAGCAGCATCTCCGGGACTCAGAGGGATACGCAGTATTTT. Protein sequence: CASSISGTQRDTQYF. The full variable domain, rest sourced from reference TRBV9 and TRBJ2-3, is DSGVTQTPKHLITATGQRVTLRCSPRSGDLSVYWYQQSLDQGLQFLIQYYNGEERAKGNILERFSAQQFPDLHSELNLSSLELGDSALYFCASSISGTQRDTQYFGPGTRLTVL.

This chain links TRBV5-1 with TRBJ1-1; the D is unclear. This CDR3 has 12 residues. Deletions cut 4 bases from V and 8 bases from J, with 12 bases between. Germline CDR1 reads SGHRS; CDR2 reads YFSETQ. The CDR3 DNA is TGCGCCAGCAGCCCCAACAATCTGGAAGCTTTCTTT. Its protein product is CASSPNNLEAFF. Using reference TRBV5-1 and TRBJ1-1 for the parts outside the CDR3, the full variable domain is KAGVTQTPRYLIKTRGQQVTLSCSPISGHRSVSWYQQTPGQGLQFLFEYFSETQRNKGNFPGRFSGRQFSNSRSEMNVSTLELGDSALYLCASSPNNLEAFFGQGTRLTVV.

The chain has TRBV27 and TRBJ1-1; D is unclear. This CDR3 contains 15 residues. V shed 2 bases and J shed 1 base, with 11 bases lying between them. From germline, CDR1 is MNHEY and CDR2 SMNVEV (reference sequence). The CDR3 region is CASSLMAGRNTEAFF. CDR3 in DNA: TGTGCCAGCAGTTTAATGGCGGGTCGGAACACTGAAGCTTTCTTT.

This chain joins TRBV6-1 and TRBJ1-5; 7 bases are shared with TRBD1. V lost 4 bases to trimming and J lost 4 bases; unmatched junction nucleotides: 10. The CDR3 covers 16 residues. Germline CDR1 and CDR2: MNHNS and SASEGT. The CDR3 protein is CASSGPSVTGNQPQHF. CDR3 in DNA: TGTGCCAGCAGTGGACCGAGTGTGACAGGGAATCAGCCCCAGCATTTT.

V and J are TRBV6-5 and TRBJ1-1; tentatively, D is TRBD1 (5 bases). Trimming pared 4 bases from V and 5 bases from J, leaving 17 bases between. Looked up from germline, CDR1 is MNHEY and CDR2 is SVGAGI. The CDR3 totals 15 residues. DNA of the CDR3: TGTGCCAGCAGTTCCCTCGGACGGGGGGTAACTGAAGCTTTCTTT. This codes for CASSSLGRGVTEAFF.

The chain carries TRBV5-1 and TRBJ1-2; TRBD1 agrees at 10 bases. The CDR3 is 14 residues long. J was trimmed by 7 bases and V by 5 bases; bases with no gene match: 8. Germline V gene data show CDR1 as SGHRS and CDR2 as YFSETQ. DNA of the CDR3: TGCGCCAGCAGGACAGGGGGCGCGGAGGGTGGCTACACCTTC. It translates to CASRTGGAEGGYTF.